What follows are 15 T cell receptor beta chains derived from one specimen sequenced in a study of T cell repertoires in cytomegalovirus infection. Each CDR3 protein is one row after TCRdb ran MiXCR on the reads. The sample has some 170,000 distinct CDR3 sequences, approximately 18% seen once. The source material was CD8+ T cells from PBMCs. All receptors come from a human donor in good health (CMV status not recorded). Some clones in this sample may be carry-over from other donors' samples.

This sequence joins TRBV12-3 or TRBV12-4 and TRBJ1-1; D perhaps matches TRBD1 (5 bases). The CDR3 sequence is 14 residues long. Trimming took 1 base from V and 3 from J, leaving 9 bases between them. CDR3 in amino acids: CASSLGGMDTEAFF. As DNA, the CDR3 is TGTGCCAGCAGTTTAGGGGGCATGGACACTGAAGCTTTCTTT.

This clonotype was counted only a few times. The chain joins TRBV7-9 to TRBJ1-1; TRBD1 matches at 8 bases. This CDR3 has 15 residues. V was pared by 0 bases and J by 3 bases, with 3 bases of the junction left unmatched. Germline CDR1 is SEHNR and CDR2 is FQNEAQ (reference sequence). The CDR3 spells CASSLAQGADTEAFF. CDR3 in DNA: TGTGCCAGCAGCTTAGCGCAGGGGGCGGACACTGAAGCTTTCTTT.

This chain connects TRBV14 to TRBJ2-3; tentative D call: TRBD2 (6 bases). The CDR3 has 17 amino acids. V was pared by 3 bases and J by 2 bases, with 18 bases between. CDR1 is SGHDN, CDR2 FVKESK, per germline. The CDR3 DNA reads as TGTGCCAGCAGCCATCTTATCCTTGGAGGGTCCACAGATACGCAGTATTTT. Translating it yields CASSHLILGGSTDTQYF.

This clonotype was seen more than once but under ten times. The CDR3 DNA is TGTGCCATCAACTACTCCTACAATGAGCAGTTCTTC. This encodes CAINYSYNEQFF. The V and J genes are TRBV10-3 and TRBJ2-1, with unresolved D. The CDR3 runs to 12 residues. Germline V gene data show CDR1 as ENHRY and CDR2 as SYGVKD. The V end lost 7 bases, the J end lost 0 bases, and 4 bases lay between the germline ends.

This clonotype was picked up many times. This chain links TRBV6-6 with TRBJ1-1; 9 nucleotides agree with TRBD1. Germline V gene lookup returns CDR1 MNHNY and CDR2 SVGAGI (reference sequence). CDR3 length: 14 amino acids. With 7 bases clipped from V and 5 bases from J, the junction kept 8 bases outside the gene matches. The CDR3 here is CASISGTGSTEAFF. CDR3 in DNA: TGTGCCAGCATTTCCGGGACAGGGAGTACTGAAGCTTTCTTT.

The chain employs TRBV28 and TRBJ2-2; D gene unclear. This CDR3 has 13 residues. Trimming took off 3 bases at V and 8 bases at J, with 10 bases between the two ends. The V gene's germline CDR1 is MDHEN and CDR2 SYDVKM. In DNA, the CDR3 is TGTGCCAGCAGTTTCCCCCCCGGTGGGGAGCTGTTTTTT. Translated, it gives CASSFPPGGELFF.

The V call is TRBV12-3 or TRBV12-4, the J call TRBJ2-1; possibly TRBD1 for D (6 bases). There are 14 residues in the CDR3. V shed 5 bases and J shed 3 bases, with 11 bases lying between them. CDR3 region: CASSDRTFYNEQFF. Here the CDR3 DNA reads TGTGCCAGCAGTGACAGGACGTTCTACAATGAGCAGTTCTTC.

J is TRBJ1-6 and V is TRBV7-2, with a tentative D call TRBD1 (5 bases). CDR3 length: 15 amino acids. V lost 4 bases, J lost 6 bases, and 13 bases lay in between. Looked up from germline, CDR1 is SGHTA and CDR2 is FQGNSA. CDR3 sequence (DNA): TGTGCCAGCAGCTCCAGCGGGGGATTTAATTCACCCCTCCACTTT. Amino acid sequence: CASSSSGGFNSPLHF.

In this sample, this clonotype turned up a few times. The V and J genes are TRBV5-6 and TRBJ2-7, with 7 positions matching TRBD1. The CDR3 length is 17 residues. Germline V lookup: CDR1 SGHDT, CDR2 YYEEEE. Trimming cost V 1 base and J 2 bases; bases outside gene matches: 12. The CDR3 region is CASSLRRDSSRTYEQYF. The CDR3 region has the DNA TGTGCCAGCAGCTTGAGACGGGACAGTTCCAGGACCTACGAGCAGTACTTC.

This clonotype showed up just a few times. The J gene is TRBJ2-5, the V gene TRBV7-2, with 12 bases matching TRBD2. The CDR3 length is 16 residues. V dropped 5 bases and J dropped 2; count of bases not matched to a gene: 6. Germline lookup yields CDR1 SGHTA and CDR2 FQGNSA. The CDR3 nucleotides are TGTGCCAGCAGCCCCGGACTAGCGGGGCTGCAAGAGACCCAGTACTTC. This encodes CASSPGLAGLQETQYF.

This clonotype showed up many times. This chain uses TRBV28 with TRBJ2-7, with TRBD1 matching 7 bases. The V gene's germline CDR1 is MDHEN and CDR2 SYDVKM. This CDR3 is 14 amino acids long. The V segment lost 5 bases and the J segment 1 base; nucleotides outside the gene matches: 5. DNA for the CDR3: TGTGCCAGCAGTCCTCGACAGGGTTCCTACGAGCAGTACTTC. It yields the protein CASSPRQGSYEQYF. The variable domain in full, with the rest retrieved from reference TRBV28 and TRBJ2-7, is DVKVTQSSRYLVKRTGEKVFLECVQDMDHENMFWYRQDPGLGLRLIYFSYDVKMKEKGDIPEGYSVSREKKERFSLILESASTNQTSMYLCASSPRQGSYEQYFGPGTRLTVT.

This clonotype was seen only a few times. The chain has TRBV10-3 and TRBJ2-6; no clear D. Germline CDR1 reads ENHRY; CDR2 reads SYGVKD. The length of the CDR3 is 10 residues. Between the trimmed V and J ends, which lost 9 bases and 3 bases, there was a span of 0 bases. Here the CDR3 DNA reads TGTGCCATTGGGGCCAACGTCCTGACTTTC. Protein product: CAIGANVLTF.

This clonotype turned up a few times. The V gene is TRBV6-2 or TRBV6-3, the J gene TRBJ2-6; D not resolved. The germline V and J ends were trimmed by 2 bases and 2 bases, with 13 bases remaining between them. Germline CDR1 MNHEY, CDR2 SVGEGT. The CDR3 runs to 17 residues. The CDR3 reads CASSYGTLLAGANVLTF. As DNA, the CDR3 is TGTGCCAGCAGTTACGGCACACTCCTAGCTGGGGCCAACGTCCTGACTTTC.

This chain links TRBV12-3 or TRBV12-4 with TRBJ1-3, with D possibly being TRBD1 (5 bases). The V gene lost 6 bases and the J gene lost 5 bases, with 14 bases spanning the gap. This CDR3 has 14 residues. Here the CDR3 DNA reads TGTGCCAGCAGCCCCTCGAGGGGAAGAAACACCATATATTTT. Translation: CASSPSRGRNTIYF.

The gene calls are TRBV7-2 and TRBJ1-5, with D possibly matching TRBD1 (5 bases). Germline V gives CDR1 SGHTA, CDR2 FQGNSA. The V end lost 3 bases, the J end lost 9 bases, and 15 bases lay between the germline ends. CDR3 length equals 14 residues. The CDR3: CASSLGRGELPQHF. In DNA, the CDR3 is TGTGCCAGCAGCTTGGGGAGGGGCGAATTGCCCCAGCATTTT.